This T cell receptor (beta chain) was profiled in a study of STAT5B mutations in CD4+ large granular lymphocyte leukemia. Produced via immunoSEQ multiplex PCR; TCRdb's table is partial and in-frame only. The table lists around 43,000 clones, just over 85% of them singletons. CDR1 SGHTA and CDR2 FQGNSA come from the germline V gene. The CDR3 extends over 15 amino acids. V was clipped by 3 bases and J by 5 bases, with 16 bases between them. Controls came from buffy coats of healthy blood donors. The chain has TRBV7-2 and TRBJ1-2; D unresolved. This TCR was sampled from a human donor in good health. Sequencing was carried out using CD4+ T cells from blood buffy coats. DNA of the CDR3: TGTGCCAGCAGCTTCGAGTTTGGAGAGATATATGGCTACACCTTC. This translates into CASSFEFGEIYGYTF.